This T cell receptor (beta chain) came from a study of CD8 T cells in Susac syndrome. Findings and limits, study-wide: Individuals included in the TCR sequencing and HLA analysis were acknowledged by the study to be relatively few in number.

With random hexamers, reverse transcription was performed on roughly 0.5 to 1 ug of RNA. immunoSEQ multiplex PCR amplified TCR beta CDR3 across 54 Vbeta, 13 Jbeta. TCRdb re-analysed the immunoSEQ multiplex PCR reads in MiXCR, keeping a single row per CDR3 protein. Of around 130,000 distinct CDR3 sequences in the sample, roughly 94% are singletons; the top ten hold about 0.13%. Germline assignment: CDR1 SGHNT and CDR2 YYREEE (reference sequence). V lost 1 base and J lost 1, with 6 bases in between. This CDR3 spans 14 amino acids. Comments on this clonotype: Its target is unknown.

The gene calls are TRBV5-4 and TRBJ2-1; D is possibly TRBD1 (5 bases). The TCR sequence derives from a human donor with multiple sclerosis. Sample: CD4+ T cells from PBMCs. The CDR3 region is CASSLRGSYNEQFF. In DNA form, the CDR3 reads TGTGCCAGCAGCTTGAGGGGTTCCTACAATGAGCAGTTCTTC.